The 2 T cell receptor beta chains listed next were all sequenced from one sample in a study of T cell changes during pregnancy in multiple sclerosis. The protocol was immunoSEQ multiplex PCR, while the TCRdb copy is restricted to in-frame clones and leaves out a portion. The profile shows roughly 51,000 clones, 90% to 95% of them singletons. The material sequenced was CD8+ T cells from peripheral blood mononuclear cells, taken before pregnancy. The receptors were sampled from a female donor with multiple sclerosis, enrolled in a pregnancy study.

CDR3 in DNA: TGTGCCAGCAGCTCCATAATGGGTAGGGGGCAGGATAGTGAAAAACTGTTTTTT. Protein product: CASSSIMGRGQDSEKLFF. This chain uses TRBV11-2 with TRBJ1-4; TRBD1 matches at 7 bases. With 4 bases clipped from V and 7 bases from J, the junction kept 18 bases outside the gene matches. The CDR3 covers 18 residues. From germline, CDR1 is SGHAT and CDR2 FQNNGV.

The rearrangement uses TRBV7-8 and TRBJ2-5; no clear D gene. CDR1 and CDR2 (germline): SGHVS, FQNEAQ. V gave up 10 bases and J gave up 5 bases, with 17 bases separating them. CDR3 size: 13 residues. The CDR3: CATRLGKRETQYF. CDR3 DNA: TGTGCCACGCGGCTAGGCAAACGGGAGACCCAGTACTTC.